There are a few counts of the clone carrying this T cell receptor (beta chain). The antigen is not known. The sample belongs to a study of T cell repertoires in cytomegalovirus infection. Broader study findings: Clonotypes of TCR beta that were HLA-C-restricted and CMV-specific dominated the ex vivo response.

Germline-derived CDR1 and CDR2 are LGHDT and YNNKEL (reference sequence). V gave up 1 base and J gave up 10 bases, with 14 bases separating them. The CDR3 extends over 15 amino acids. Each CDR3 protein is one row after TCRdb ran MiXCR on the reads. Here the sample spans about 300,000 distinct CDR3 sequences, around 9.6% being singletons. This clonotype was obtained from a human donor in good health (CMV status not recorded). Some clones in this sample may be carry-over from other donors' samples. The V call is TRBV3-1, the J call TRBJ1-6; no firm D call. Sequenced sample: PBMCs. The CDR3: CASSQVDGGGSPLHF. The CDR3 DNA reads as TGTGCCAGCAGCCAAGTGGACGGTGGAGGATCACCCCTCCACTTT.